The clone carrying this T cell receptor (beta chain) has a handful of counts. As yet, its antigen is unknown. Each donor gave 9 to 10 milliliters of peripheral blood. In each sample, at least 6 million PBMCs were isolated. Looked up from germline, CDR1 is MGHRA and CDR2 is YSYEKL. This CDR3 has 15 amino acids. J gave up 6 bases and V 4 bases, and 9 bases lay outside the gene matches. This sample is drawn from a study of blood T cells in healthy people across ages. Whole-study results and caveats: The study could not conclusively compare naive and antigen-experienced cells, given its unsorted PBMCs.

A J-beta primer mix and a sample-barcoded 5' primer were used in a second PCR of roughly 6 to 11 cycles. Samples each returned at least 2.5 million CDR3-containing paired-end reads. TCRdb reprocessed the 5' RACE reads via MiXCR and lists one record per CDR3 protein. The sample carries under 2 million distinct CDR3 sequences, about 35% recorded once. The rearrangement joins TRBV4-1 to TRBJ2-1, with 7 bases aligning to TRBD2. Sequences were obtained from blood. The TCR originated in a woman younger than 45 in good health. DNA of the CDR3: TGCGCCAGCAGCCTCGGACTAGTAGGGGCCAATGAGCAGTTCTTC. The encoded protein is CASSLGLVGANEQFF.